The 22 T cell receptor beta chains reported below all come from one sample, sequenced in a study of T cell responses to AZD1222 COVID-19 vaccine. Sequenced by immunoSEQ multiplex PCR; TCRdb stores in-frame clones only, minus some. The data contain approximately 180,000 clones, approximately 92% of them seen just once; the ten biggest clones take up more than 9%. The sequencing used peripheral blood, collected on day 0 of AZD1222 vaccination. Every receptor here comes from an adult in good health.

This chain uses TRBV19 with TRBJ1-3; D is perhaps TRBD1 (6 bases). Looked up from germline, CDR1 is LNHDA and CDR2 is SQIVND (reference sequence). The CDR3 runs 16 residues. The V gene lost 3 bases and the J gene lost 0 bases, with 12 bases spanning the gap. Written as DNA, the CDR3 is TGTGCCAGTAGTATCTACAGGGTGGTCTCTGGAAACACCATATATTTT. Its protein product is CASSIYRVVSGNTIYF.

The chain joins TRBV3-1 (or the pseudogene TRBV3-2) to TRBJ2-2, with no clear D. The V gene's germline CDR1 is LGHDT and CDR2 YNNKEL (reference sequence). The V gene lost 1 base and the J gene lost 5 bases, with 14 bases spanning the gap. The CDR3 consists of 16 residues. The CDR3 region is CASSQVDTPRTGELFF. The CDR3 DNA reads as TGTGCCAGCAGCCAAGTGGATACCCCGAGGACCGGGGAGCTGTTTTTT.

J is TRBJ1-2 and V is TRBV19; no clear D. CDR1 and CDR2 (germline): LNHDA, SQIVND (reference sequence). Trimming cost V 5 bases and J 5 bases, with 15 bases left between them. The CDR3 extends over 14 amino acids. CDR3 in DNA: TGTGCCAGTAGTGCGGCGCAGAAACTTTATGGCTACACCTTC. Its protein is CASSAAQKLYGYTF.

CDR3 coding DNA: TGTGCCATCAGGGACAGAGGGAGCCCGAACACTGAAGCTTTCTTT. It encodes CAIRDRGSPNTEAFF. The rearrangement joins TRBV10-3 to TRBJ1-1; D is possibly TRBD1 (6 bases). The CDR3 totals 15 residues. CDR1 and CDR2 (germline): ENHRY, SYGVKD. V was clipped by 6 bases and J by 1 base, with 15 bases between them.

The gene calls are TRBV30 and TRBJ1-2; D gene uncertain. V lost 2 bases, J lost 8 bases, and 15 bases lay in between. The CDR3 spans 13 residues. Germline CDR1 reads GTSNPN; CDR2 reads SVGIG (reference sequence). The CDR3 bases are TGTGCCTGGAGTTGGGTAGTATCGGTCGGCTACACCTTC. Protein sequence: CAWSWVVSVGYTF.

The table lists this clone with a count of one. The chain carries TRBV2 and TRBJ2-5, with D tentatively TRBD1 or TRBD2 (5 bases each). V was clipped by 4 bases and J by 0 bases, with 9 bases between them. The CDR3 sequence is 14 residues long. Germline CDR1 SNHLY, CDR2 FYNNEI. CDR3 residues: CASSAGAYQETQYF. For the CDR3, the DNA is TGTGCCAGCAGTGCCGGGGCATACCAAGAGACCCAGTACTTC.

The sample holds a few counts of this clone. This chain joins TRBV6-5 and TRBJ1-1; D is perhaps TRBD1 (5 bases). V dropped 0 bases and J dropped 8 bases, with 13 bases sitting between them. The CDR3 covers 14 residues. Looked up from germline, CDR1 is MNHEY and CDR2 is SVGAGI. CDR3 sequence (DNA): TGTGCCAGCAGTTACTCCCCCGGACATTACGAAGCTTTCTTT. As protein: CASSYSPGHYEAFF.

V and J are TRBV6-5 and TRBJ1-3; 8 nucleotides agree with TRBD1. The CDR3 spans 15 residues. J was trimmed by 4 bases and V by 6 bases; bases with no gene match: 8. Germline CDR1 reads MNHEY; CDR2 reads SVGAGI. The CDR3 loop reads CASRGQGANGNTIYF. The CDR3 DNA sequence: TGTGCCAGCAGAGGACAGGGAGCTAACGGAAACACCATATATTTT.

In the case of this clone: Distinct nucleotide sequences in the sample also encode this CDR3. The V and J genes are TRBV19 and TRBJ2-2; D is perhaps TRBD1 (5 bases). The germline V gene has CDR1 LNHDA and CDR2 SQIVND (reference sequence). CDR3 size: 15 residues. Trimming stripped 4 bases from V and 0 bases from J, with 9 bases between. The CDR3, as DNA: TGTGCCAGTAGTAAAGACAGACCGAACACCGGGGAGCTGTTTTTT. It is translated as CASSKDRPNTGELFF.

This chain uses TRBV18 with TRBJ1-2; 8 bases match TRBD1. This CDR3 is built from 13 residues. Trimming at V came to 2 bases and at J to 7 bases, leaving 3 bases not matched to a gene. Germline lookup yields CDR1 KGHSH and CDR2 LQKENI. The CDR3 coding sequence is TGTGCCAGCTCACCAGACAGGGGACGTGGCTACACCTTC. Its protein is CASSPDRGRGYTF.

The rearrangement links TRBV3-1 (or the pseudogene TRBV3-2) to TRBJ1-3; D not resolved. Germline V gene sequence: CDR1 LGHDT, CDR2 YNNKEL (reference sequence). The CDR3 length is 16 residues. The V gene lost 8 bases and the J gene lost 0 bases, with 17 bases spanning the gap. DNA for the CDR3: TGTGCCAGCCGATTAAGCGCGGAATTCTCTGGAAACACCATATATTTT. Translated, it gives CASRLSAEFSGNTIYF.

The CDR3 region is CASTGTDKNIQYF. In DNA, the CDR3 is TGTGCCAGCACCGGGACAGACAAAAACATTCAGTACTTC. The chain carries TRBV2 and TRBJ2-4, with 7 bases that match TRBD1. The CDR3 runs to 13 residues. Trimming removed 7 bases from V and 3 bases from J; junction bases left unmatched: 3. Looked up from germline, CDR1 is SNHLY and CDR2 is FYNNEI.

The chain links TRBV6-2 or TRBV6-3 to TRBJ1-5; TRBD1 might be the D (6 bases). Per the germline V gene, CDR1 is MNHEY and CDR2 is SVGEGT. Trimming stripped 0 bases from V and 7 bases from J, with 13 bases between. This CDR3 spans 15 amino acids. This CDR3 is CASSYSGGAKQPQHF. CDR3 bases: TGTGCCAGCAGTTACTCGGGGGGGGCGAAGCAGCCCCAGCATTTT.

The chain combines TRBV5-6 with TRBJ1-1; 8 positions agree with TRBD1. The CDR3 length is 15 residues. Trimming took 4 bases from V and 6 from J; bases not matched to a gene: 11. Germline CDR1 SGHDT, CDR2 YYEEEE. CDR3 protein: CASSPRDRQFSEAFF. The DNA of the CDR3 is TGTGCCAGCAGCCCCCGGGACAGGCAATTTTCTGAAGCTTTCTTT.

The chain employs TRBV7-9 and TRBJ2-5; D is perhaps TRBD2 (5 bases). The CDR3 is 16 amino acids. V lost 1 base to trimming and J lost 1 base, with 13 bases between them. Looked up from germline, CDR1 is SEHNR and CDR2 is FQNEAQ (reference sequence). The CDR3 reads CASSLGSGFTQETQYF. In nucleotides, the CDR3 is TGTGCCAGCAGCTTAGGATCGGGGTTCACCCAAGAGACCCAGTACTTC. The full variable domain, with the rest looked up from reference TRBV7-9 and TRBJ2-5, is DTGVSQNPRHKITKRGQNVTFRCDPISEHNRLYWYRQTLGQGPEFLTYFQNEAQLEKSRLLSDRFSAERPKGSFSTLEIQRTEQGDSAMYLCASSLGSGFTQETQYFGPGTRLLVL.

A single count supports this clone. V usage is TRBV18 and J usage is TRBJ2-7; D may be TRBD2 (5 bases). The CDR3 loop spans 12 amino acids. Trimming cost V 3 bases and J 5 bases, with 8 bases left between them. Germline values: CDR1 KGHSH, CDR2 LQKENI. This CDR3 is CASSPHGDEQYV. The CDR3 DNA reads TGTGCCAGCTCACCTCACGGGGACGAGCAGTACGTC.

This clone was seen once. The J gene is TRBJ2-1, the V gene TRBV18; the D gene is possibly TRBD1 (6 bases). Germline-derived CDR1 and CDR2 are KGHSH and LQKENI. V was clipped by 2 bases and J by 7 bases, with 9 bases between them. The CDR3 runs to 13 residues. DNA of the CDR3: TGTGCCAGCTCACCAGGACAGACTAATGAGCAGTTCTTC. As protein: CASSPGQTNEQFF. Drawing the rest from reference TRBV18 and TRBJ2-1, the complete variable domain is NAGVMQNPRHLVRRRGQEARLRCSPMKGHSHVYWYRQLPEEGLKFMVYLQKENIIDESGMPKERFSAEFPKEGPSILRIQQVVRGDSAAYFCASSPGQTNEQFFGPGTRLTVL.

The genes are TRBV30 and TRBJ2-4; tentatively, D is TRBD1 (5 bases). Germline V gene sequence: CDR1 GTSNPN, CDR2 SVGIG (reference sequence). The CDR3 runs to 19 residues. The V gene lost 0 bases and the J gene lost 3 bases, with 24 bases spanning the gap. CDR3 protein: CAWSVLGLPTAPFKNIQYF. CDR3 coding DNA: TGTGCCTGGAGTGTACTCGGGCTTCCGACAGCACCCTTCAAAAACATTCAGTACTTC.

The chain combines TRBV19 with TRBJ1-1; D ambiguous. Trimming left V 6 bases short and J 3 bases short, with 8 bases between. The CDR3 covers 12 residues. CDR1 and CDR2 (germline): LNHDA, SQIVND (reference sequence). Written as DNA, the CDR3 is TGTGCCAGTAGCCCTAGGGACACTGAAGCTTTCTTT. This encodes CASSPRDTEAFF.

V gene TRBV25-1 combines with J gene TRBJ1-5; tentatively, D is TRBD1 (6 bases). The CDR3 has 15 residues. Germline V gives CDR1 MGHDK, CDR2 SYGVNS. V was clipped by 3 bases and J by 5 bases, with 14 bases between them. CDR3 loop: CASSDEGQIYQPQHF. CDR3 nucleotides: TGTGCCAGCAGTGATGAGGGACAAATCTATCAGCCCCAGCATTTT.

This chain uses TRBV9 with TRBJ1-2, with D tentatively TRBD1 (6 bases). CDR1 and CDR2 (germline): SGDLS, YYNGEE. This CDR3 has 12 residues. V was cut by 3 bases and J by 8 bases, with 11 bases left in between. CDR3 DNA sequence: TGTGCCAGCAGCGGCCAGAGGGGGGGCTACACCTTC. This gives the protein CASSGQRGGYTF. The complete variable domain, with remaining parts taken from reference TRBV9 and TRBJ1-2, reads DSGVTQTPKHLITATGQRVTLRCSPRSGDLSVYWYQQSLDQGLQFLIQYYNGEERAKGNILERFSAQQFPDLHSELNLSSLELGDSALYFCASSGQRGGYTFGSGTRLTVV.

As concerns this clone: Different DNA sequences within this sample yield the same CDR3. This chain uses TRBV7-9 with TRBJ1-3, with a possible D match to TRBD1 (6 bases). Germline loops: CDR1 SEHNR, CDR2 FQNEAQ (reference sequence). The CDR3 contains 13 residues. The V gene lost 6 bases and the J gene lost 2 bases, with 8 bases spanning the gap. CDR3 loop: CASREGAGNTIYF. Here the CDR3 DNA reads TGTGCCAGCAGAGAGGGGGCTGGAAACACCATATATTTT.